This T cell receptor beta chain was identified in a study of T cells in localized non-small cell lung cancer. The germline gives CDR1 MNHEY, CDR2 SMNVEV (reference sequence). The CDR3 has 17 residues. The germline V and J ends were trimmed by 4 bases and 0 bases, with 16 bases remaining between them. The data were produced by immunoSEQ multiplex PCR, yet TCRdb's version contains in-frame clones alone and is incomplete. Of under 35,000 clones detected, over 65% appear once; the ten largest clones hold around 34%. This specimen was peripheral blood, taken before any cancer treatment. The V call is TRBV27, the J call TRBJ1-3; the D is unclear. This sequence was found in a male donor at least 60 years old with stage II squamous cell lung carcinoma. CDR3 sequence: CASSYGSGPLSGNTIYF. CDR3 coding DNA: TGTGCCAGCAGTTATGGAAGTGGTCCACTCTCTGGAAACACCATATATTTT.